This is a list of T cell receptor beta chains from one sample in a study of blood T cell repertoires in COVID-19. Sequencing used immunoSEQ multiplex PCR; TCRdb keeps in-frame clones, though not all of them. The sample has around 230,000 clones; approximately 78% are singletons. Sequencing input: peripheral blood. Receptors originate from a woman aged 55-70 years with active or convalescent COVID-19. Both conserved end residues are part of each CDR3. D genes are given only for firm matches. Size values are once, few and many counts, or a class for expanded clones, and some rows have none.

>.|TRBD1|TRBJ2-2|TRBV15
CATSRGTGSGTGELFF
TGTGCCACCAGCAGGGGGACAGGGAGCGGCACCGGGGAGCTGTTTTTT
>.|.|TRBJ1-2|TRBV3-1/TRBV3-2
CASSQGLQGPYGYTF
TGTGCCAGCAGCCAAGGACTCCAGGGCCCCTATGGCTACACCTTC
>.|TRBD2|TRBJ2-5|TRBV7-7
CASSSGGWGETQYF
TGTGCTAGCAGCTCGGGAGGGTGGGGAGAGACCCAGTACTTC
>.|.|TRBJ1-3|TRBV6-5
CASSYLPGVGNTIYF
TGTGCCAGCAGTTACTTACCGGGAGTAGGAAACACCATATATTTT
>once|.|TRBJ2-5|TRBV5-1
CASSLGLTPPETQYF
TGCGCCAGCAGCTTGGGACTAACGCCCCCAGAGACCCAGTACTTC
>.|.|TRBJ1-5|TRBV19
CASGAFNQPQHF
TGTGCCAGTGGGGCCTTCAATCAGCCCCAGCATTTT
>.|.|TRBJ2-3|TRBV5-1
CASSLQNADTQYF
TGCGCCAGCAGCTTGCAGAACGCAGATACGCAGTATTTT
>.|TRBD1|TRBJ1-4|TRBV7-6
CASSRRTGGETNEKLFF
TGTGCCAGCAGCCGAAGAACAGGGGGGGAAACTAATGAAAAACTGTTTTTT
>once|TRBD1|TRBJ1-4|TRBV7-9
CASSSGQGNEKLFF
TGTGCCAGCAGCTCGGGACAGGGTAATGAAAAACTGTTTTTT
>.|TRBD1|TRBJ2-3|TRBV2
CASADRGSTDTQYF
TGTGCCAGCGCTGACAGGGGTAGCACAGATACGCAGTATTTT
>.|.|TRBJ1-1|TRBV6-1
CASSLGGFNTEAFF
TGTGCCAGCAGTTTGGGGGGGTTTAACACTGAAGCTTTCTTT
>once|.|TRBJ1-1|TRBV29-1
CSVEDMGSTGRPFEAFF
TGCAGCGTTGAAGATATGGGTTCCACAGGGAGACCCTTCGAAGCTTTCTTT
>few|.|TRBJ1-1|TRBV27
CASSLSGGINTEAFF
TGTGCCAGCAGTTTATCGGGGGGAATAAACACTGAAGCTTTCTTT
>.|.|TRBJ2-1|TRBV12-3/TRBV12-4
CASKRTFNEQFF
TGTGCCAGCAAACGTACTTTTAATGAGCAGTTCTTC
>.|.|TRBJ1-4|TRBV4-1
CASSQDLGRNEKLFF
TGCGCCAGCAGCCAAGATCTTGGCAGGAATGAAAAACTGTTTTTT
>.|.|TRBJ1-4|TRBV11-2
CASSLAGGSTNEKLFF
TGTGCCAGCAGCTTAGCGGGGGGTTCAACTAATGAAAAACTGTTTTTT
>.|TRBD1|TRBJ1-2|TRBV15
CATSRDWARGQGNGYTF
TGTGCCACCAGCAGAGATTGGGCTAGGGGACAGGGCAATGGCTACACCTTC
>.|.|TRBJ1-6|TRBV6-6
CASSYSGGDSPLHF
TGTGCCAGCAGTTACTCTGGGGGCGATTCACCCCTCCACTTT
>.|.|TRBJ1-5|TRBV7-8
CASSLAGGQPQHF
TGTGCCAGCAGCTTAGCGGGGGGTCAGCCCCAGCATTTT
>.|.|TRBJ1-4|TRBV7-6
CASSLVGQGTEKLFF
TGTGCCAGCAGCTTAGTAGGGCAGGGGACTGAAAAACTGTTTTTT
>.|.|TRBJ2-7|TRBV7-5
CARSHVTDLPTYEQYF
TGTGCCAGAAGCCATGTGACTGATCTACCAACCTACGAGCAGTACTTC
>.|.|TRBJ1-2|TRBV5-1
CASSLYQGFSYGYTF
TGCGCCAGCAGCTTGTACCAGGGTTTTTCCTATGGCTACACCTTC
>.|.|TRBJ1-3|TRBV30
CAWSQGASGNTIYF
TGTGCCTGGAGCCAAGGGGCCTCTGGAAACACCATATATTTT
>.|.|TRBJ1-1|TRBV19
CASSMQAGIQNTEAFF
TGTGCCAGTAGTATGCAAGCAGGGATCCAGAACACTGAAGCTTTCTTT
>once|.|TRBJ1-4|TRBV7-8
CASSLDGNVATNEKLFF
TGTGCCAGCAGCTTAGACGGGAATGTCGCAACTAATGAAAAACTGTTTTTT
>.|.|TRBJ1-2|TRBV6-6
CASSYDRPGYGYTF
TGTGCCAGCAGTTACGATCGTCCGGGCTATGGCTACACCTTC
>.|.|TRBJ1-4|TRBV2
CASSEDQGRTSTNEKLFF
TGTGCCAGCAGTGAAGATCAGGGGCGAACTTCAACTAATGAAAAACTGTTTTTT
>once|.|TRBJ2-3|TRBV15
CATSRPLAVDTQYF
TGTGCCACCAGCAGGCCCCTAGCTGTAGATACGCAGTATTTT
>.|.|TRBJ1-5|TRBV7-8
CASSLGQGYQPQHF
TGTGCCAGCAGCTTAGGGCAGGGCTATCAGCCCCAGCATTTT
>.|TRBD2|TRBJ2-3|TRBV7-3
CASSLGVLAGARGTDTQYF
TGTGCCAGCAGCTTAGGAGTGTTAGCGGGGGCCCGGGGCACAGATACGCAGTATTTT
>once|.|TRBJ2-3|TRBV6-4
CASSVQGPTDTQYF
TGTGCCAGCAGTGTACAGGGACCCACAGATACGCAGTATTTT
>.|TRBD2|TRBJ2-3|TRBV7-9
CASRRGGGGDTQYF
TGTGCCAGCCGCCGGGGGGGTGGTGGAGATACGCAGTATTTT
>once|.|TRBJ1-1|TRBV4-1
CASSQERLGGLNTEAFF
TGCGCCAGCAGCCAAGAACGACTCGGCGGCTTGAACACTGAAGCTTTCTTT
>.|TRBD1|TRBJ1-2|TRBV6-1
CASSEALRTGVRYTF
TGTGCCAGCAGTGAAGCGCTGAGGACAGGGGTGCGCTACACCTTC
>once|.|TRBJ2-1|TRBV2
CASRGQFEQFF
TGTGCCAGCAGGGGGCAGTTCGAGCAGTTCTTC
>once|.|TRBJ1-2|TRBV19
CASSGGGGFDGYTF
TGTGCCAGTAGCGGAGGGGGGGGGTTCGATGGCTACACCTTC
>once|TRBD1|TRBJ2-5|TRBV9
CARPGGRKTQYF
TGTGCCAGGCCAGGGGGCAGGAAGACCCAGTACTTC
>.|TRBD2|TRBJ2-1|TRBV27
CASTLLAGGIYNEQFF
TGTGCCAGCACCCTACTAGCGGGGGGGATCTACAATGAGCAGTTCTTC
>.|TRBD1|TRBJ1-1|TRBV7-2
CASSLADRGATMNTEAFF
TGTGCCAGCAGCTTAGCAGACAGGGGGGCCACCATGAACACTGAAGCTTTCTTT
>once|.|TRBJ2-5|TRBV7-9
CASSKQTSRGETQYF
TGTGCCAGCAGCAAACAGACTTCCAGGGGAGAGACCCAGTACTTC
>once|.|TRBJ2-7|TRBV28
CASSLRAYEQYF
TGTGCCAGCAGTTTAAGAGCCTACGAGCAGTACTTC
>few|.|TRBJ1-2|TRBV11-2
CASRTSGYGYTF
TGTGCCAGCAGAACCTCAGGGTATGGCTACACCTTC
>.|TRBD1|TRBJ1-1|TRBV19
CASSMGTGEAFF
TGTGCCAGTAGTATGGGGACAGGGGAAGCTTTCTTT